This paragraph covers one T cell receptor (beta chain) sequence. Its antigen is as yet unknown. These data come from a study of shared clonotypes between healthy human individuals. Background on the study: Donors consisted of two women and three men between 18 and 49.

The CDR3 loop spans 16 amino acids. Germline loops: CDR1 MDHEN, CDR2 SYDVKM. V was clipped by 7 bases and J by 2 bases; unmatched bases: 12. Original data processing: Junction-only sequences without quality scores came from ImmunoSEQ, so filtering differed. Assay: immunoSEQ multiplex PCR; the TCRdb copy retains only in-frame clones and omits some. V, J and clone size are taken as reported in that table, and D and trimming were inferred from the DNA itself. This table holds a few million clones, approximately 92% found once. Study-level points and caveats: Shared clonotypes: about 4.6% naive CD4, under 4% naive CD8, under 2.5% memory CD4, approximately 0.37% memory CD8.

The genes are TRBV28 and TRBJ1-2, with 8 nucleotides matching TRBD1. The sample was naive CD4+ T cells sorted from blood. Subset noted: CD45RA+ positively selected. The sequence derives from a man aged 18 to 29 in good health. The CDR3 nucleotides read TGTGCCAGCACCTTTCCCCCAGGGGGCAGCAACTATGGCTACACCTTC. This translates into CASTFPPGGSNYGYTF.